This TCR beta chain originates from a study of blood T cells in healthy people across ages. Study observations and caveats: With donor CMV status unknown, expanded clonotype changes were possibly confounded. With age, beta diversity per million T cells declined roughly linearly, significantly by about 40. Estimates based on one million T cells were treated as lower bounds.

The second PCR ran roughly 7 to 12 cycles with a sample-barcoded 5' primer and J-beta primers. MiXCR, run by TCRdb on the 5' RACE reads, gives a single entry per CDR3 protein. The sample lists some 1.4 million distinct CDR3 sequences, about 40% occurring once. Germline CDR1 reads DFQATT; CDR2 reads SNEGSKA (reference sequence). Trimming pared 3 bases from V and 1 base from J, leaving 9 bases between. The length of the CDR3 is 13 residues. With regard to this clonotype: The antigen is not known.

The sequenced material came from blood. The chain is built from TRBV20-1 and TRBJ2-5; D is perhaps TRBD1 (6 bases). The sequence was obtained from a woman aged 18-29 years in good health. DNA of the CDR3: TGCAGTGCTAGCCAAGGGGGCCAAGAGACCCAGTACTTC. Its protein product is CSASQGGQETQYF.